Each of the 21 T cell receptor beta chains below was sequenced from the same sample in a study of blood T cell repertoires in COVID-19 (TCRdb year 2020). The protocol used for the library was the immunoSEQ multiplex PCR assay. TCRdb retrieved this table from immuneACCESS and kept in-frame rearrangements only. Not all clones are present; in checked studies, unresolved V genes account for under half, and no reason is known for the remainder. In this sample the table shows approximately 440,000 clones, less than 95% of which occur a single time. Jointly, the top ten make up approximately 0.55% of the sample. The sample was PBMCs or T cells enriched from blood (not recorded which). Receptors originate from a man aged 18 to 29 who had recovered from COVID-19.

The chain employs TRBV6-5 and TRBJ1-1; 7 bases fit TRBD1. Germline V CDR1 and CDR2: MNHEY, SVGAGI. The CDR3 length is 13 residues. V shed 10 bases and J 4 bases; nucleotides not matched to a gene: 9. The CDR3 reads CATTGASGTEAFF. DNA for the CDR3: TGTGCCACCACAGGGGCGAGTGGCACTGAAGCTTTCTTT.

The chain links TRBV7-8 to TRBJ1-6; 9 bases fit TRBD1. With V trimmed by 1 base and J by 10 bases, 8 bases remained unmatched. The V gene's germline CDR1 is SGHVS and CDR2 FQNEAQ. The CDR3 is 16 amino acids. The CDR3 is CASSLDGQGLWSPLHF. CDR3 DNA sequence: TGTGCCAGCAGCTTAGACGGACAGGGGTTATGGTCACCCCTCCACTTT.

V usage is TRBV6-5 and J usage is TRBJ2-2; weak D call: TRBD1 (6 bases). CDR1 and CDR2 from the germline V gene are MNHEY and SVGAGI. CDR3 length: 15 amino acids. Trimming took off 2 bases at V and 3 bases at J, with 10 bases between the two ends. The DNA for the CDR3 is TGTGCCAGCAGTTACCGGGACAAATACACCGGGGAGCTGTTTTTT. It translates to CASSYRDKYTGELFF.

The chain combines TRBV29-1 with TRBJ2-5; D is unclear. This CDR3 is 12 amino acids long. V was clipped by 6 bases and J by 5 bases, with 13 bases between them. Germline CDR1 SQVTM, CDR2 ANQGSEA. CDR3 coding DNA: TGCAGCGTCCGGCAGGCCGGTGAGACCCAGTACTTC. Translated, it gives CSVRQAGETQYF.

The chain combines TRBV28 with TRBJ1-5; a possible D gene is TRBD1 (6 bases). The V end lost 5 bases, the J end lost 0 bases, and 11 bases lay between the germline ends. This CDR3 region has 15 residues. Germline CDR1 MDHEN, CDR2 SYDVKM. CDR3 bases: TGTGCCAGCAGTATGACAGGTTATAGCAATCAGCCCCAGCATTTT. The encoded protein is CASSMTGYSNQPQHF. Looking up the rest from reference TRBV28 and TRBJ1-5 gives the full variable domain: DVKVTQSSRYLVKRTGEKVFLECVQDMDHENMFWYRQDPGLGLRLIYFSYDVKMKEKGDIPEGYSVSREKKERFSLILESASTNQTSMYLCASSMTGYSNQPQHFGDGTRLSIL.

CDR3 in DNA: TGTGCCACCGTAGGGCGGGACCGCGAAACGCAGTATTTT. Protein sequence: CATVGRDRETQYF. The chain combines TRBV19 with TRBJ2-3; TRBD2 is a possible D gene (6 bases). The CDR3 is made up of 13 amino acids. Trimming stripped 10 bases from V and 9 bases from J, with 20 bases between. Germline CDR1 and CDR2: LNHDA and SQIVND (reference sequence).

J is TRBJ1-1 and V is TRBV27, with D maybe TRBD1 (6 bases). The CDR3 sequence is 14 residues long. Germline CDR1 MNHEY, CDR2 SMNVEV (reference sequence). V was cut by 4 bases and J by 1 base, with 10 bases left in between. CDR3 protein: CASSSTGWNTEAFF. The CDR3 coding sequence is TGTGCCAGCAGTTCCACAGGGTGGAACACTGAAGCTTTCTTT.

The chain is built from TRBV10-3 and TRBJ2-7; possible D gene TRBD1, 6 bases. CDR3 length: 14 residues. Trimming shortened V by 2 bases and J by 3 bases, and 11 bases separated the two germline ends. Germline CDR1 is ENHRY and CDR2 is SYGVKD. The CDR3 nucleotides read TGTGCCATCAGTGAGACCACAGGGATCTACGAGCAGTACTTC. Translation gives CAISETTGIYEQYF.

The chain couples TRBV6-2 or TRBV6-3 to TRBJ2-7, with no clear D. V was trimmed by 5 bases and J by 6 bases, leaving 8 bases between them. This CDR3 has 11 residues. CDR1 and CDR2 (germline): MNHEY, SVGEGT. DNA for the CDR3: TGTGCCAGCAGTAAGACAAGCGAGCAGTACTTC. This sequence encodes CASSKTSEQYF.

The rearrangement uses TRBV2 and TRBJ2-3, with 11 nucleotides matching TRBD2. V trimming: 4 bases; J trimming: 8 bases; junction bases outside the gene matches: 14. Germline CDR1 reads SNHLY; CDR2 reads FYNNEI. The CDR3 covers 17 residues. CDR3 residues: CASSAPGLAARSGTQYF. DNA of the CDR3: TGTGCCAGCAGTGCCCCGGGACTAGCGGCCAGAAGCGGTACGCAGTATTTT.

In its sample, this clone was seen once. The chain employs TRBV6-5 and TRBJ1-5; 7 bases line up with TRBD1. Losses at the gene ends were 7 bases for V and 2 bases for J; bases not matched to a gene: 2. The CDR3 is 13 residues long. Germline CDR1 and CDR2: MNHEY and SVGAGI. The CDR3 DNA is TGTGCCAGCATAGGGACAGGCAATCAGCCCCAGCATTTT. As protein: CASIGTGNQPQHF.

This chain uses TRBV2 with TRBJ1-1, with D possibly being TRBD1 (5 bases). The V gene lost 8 bases and the J gene lost 0 bases, with 16 bases spanning the gap. Germline lookup yields CDR1 SNHLY and CDR2 FYNNEI. This CDR3 contains 15 residues. CDR3 sequence: CASSFQGPMNTEAFF. The CDR3, as DNA: TGTGCCAGCTCCTTTCAGGGCCCGATGAACACTGAAGCTTTCTTT.

V and J are TRBV7-9 and TRBJ1-5; possible D gene TRBD1, 5 bases. Trimming shortened V by 1 base and J by 4 bases, and 17 bases separated the two germline ends. The V gene's germline CDR1 is SEHNR and CDR2 FQNEAQ (reference sequence). This CDR3 region has 17 residues. CDR3 sequence reads: CASSLGLSGGENQPQHF. CDR3 nucleotides: TGTGCCAGCAGCTTAGGCCTCTCGGGGGGTGAGAATCAGCCCCAGCATTTT. Variable domain in full (rest from reference TRBV7-9 and TRBJ1-5): DTGVSQNPRHKITKRGQNVTFRCDPISEHNRLYWYRQTLGQGPEFLTYFQNEAQLEKSRLLSDRFSAERPKGSFSTLEIQRTEQGDSAMYLCASSLGLSGGENQPQHFGDGTRLSIL.

The chain has TRBV3-1 (or the pseudogene TRBV3-2) and TRBJ2-2; 9 bases match TRBD2. Germline trimming cut 0 bases from V and 7 bases from J; bases unmatched to any gene: 9. Germline V gene data show CDR1 as LGHDT and CDR2 as YNNKEL (reference sequence). The CDR3 loop spans 17 amino acids. The chain's CDR3 is CASSQEDSGRVNGELFF. The CDR3 DNA reads TGTGCCAGCAGCCAAGAGGATAGCGGGAGAGTTAACGGGGAGCTGTTTTTT.

This clone showed up just once. The gene calls are TRBV5-1 and TRBJ1-1; D not resolved. V lost 1 base to trimming and J lost 1 base, with 5 bases between them. The CDR3 is 13 amino acids. The germline CDR1 and CDR2 sequences are SGHRS and YFSETQ. CDR3 nucleotide sequence: TGCGCCAGCAGCTTGCCCCAGAACACTGAAGCTTTCTTT. Amino acids: CASSLPQNTEAFF.

The V call is TRBV6-4, the J call TRBJ2-3; tentative D call: TRBD2 (5 bases). This CDR3 contains 15 residues. Germline V gene lookup returns CDR1 MRHNA and CDR2 SNTAGT. V gave up 0 bases and J gave up 1 base, with 8 bases separating them. The CDR3 DNA sequence: TGTGCCAGCAGTGACTCGATTAGCGGCACAGATACGCAGTATTTT. Its translation: CASSDSISGTDTQYF.

The V and J genes are TRBV18 and TRBJ2-1; 11 positions match TRBD2. V shed 2 bases, J shed 6 bases, and the junction held 3 bases outside the gene matches. CDR1 and CDR2 from the germline V gene are KGHSH and LQKENI. This CDR3 is built from 15 residues. The CDR3 coding sequence is TGTGCCAGCTCACCAATAGCGGGAGGGGGCAATGAGCAGTTCTTC. Translation gives CASSPIAGGGNEQFF.

V usage is TRBV7-9 and J usage is TRBJ2-1, with TRBD1 identical over 9 bases. CDR3 length equals 14 residues. The germline gives CDR1 SEHNR, CDR2 FQNEAQ (reference sequence). V lost 5 bases and J lost 8; bases outside the gene matches: 7. The CDR3: CASSPPGQGDEQFF. CDR3 nucleotide sequence: TGTGCCAGCAGCCCGCCGGGACAGGGTGATGAGCAGTTCTTC.

This rearrangement joins TRBV11-2 to TRBJ2-3; the D gene is possibly TRBD2 (6 bases). The V gene's germline CDR1 is SGHAT and CDR2 FQNNGV. This CDR3 region has 17 residues. V lost 2 bases, J lost 5 bases, and 20 bases lay in between. DNA for the CDR3: TGTGCCAGCAGCTTATTTCCACCCGGGGGATTGGTAGATACGCAGTATTTT. Protein: CASSLFPPGGLVDTQYF.

The V call is TRBV28, the J call TRBJ1-4; D is unresolved. The ends were cut back, 2 bases at V and 14 bases at J, with 18 bases in the middle. This CDR3 contains 14 residues. Germline V CDR1 and CDR2: MDHEN, SYDVKM. CDR3 DNA sequence: TGTGCCAGCAGTTTAGGGAGGGCAAGCGGAAGTCTGTTTTTT. Protein sequence: CASSLGRASGSLFF. The variable domain in full, with the rest retrieved from reference TRBV28 and TRBJ1-4, is DVKVTQSSRYLVKRTGEKVFLECVQDMDHENMFWYRQDPGLGLRLIYFSYDVKMKEKGDIPEGYSVSREKKERFSLILESASTNQTSMYLCASSLGRASGSLFFGSGTQLSVL.

The gene calls are TRBV9 and TRBJ2-6; D call uncertain. The CDR3 length is 14 residues. The V gene's germline CDR1 is SGDLS and CDR2 YYNGEE. With 0 bases removed from V and 4 bases from J, the gap between germline ends came to 5 bases. The CDR3 here is CASSVALGANVLTF. In DNA, the CDR3 is TGTGCCAGCAGCGTAGCTTTGGGGGCCAACGTCCTGACTTTC.